Shown below are 7 T cell receptor beta chains from a single sample sequenced in a study of post-analysis software for immune sequencing data. Whole-study results and caveats: Elevated frequency relative to controls characterized four or five TRBV segments in patients, TRBV5-6, TRBV5-1 and TRBV20-1 among them.

These receptors' targets are unknown. Prepared TCR beta cDNA libraries contained unique molecular identifiers. Via MiXCR, TCRdb re-called the PCR reads, giving one row per CDR3 protein. Here the sample spans some 450,000 distinct CDR3 sequences, approximately 46% being singletons. The sample was blood. These receptors all stem from a girl aged 5-17 years with multiple sclerosis.

The chain has TRBV14 and TRBJ2-7; no clear D gene. The V and J ends lost 0 bases and 4 bases respectively, with 13 bases between them. The CDR3 contains 15 residues. Germline CDR1 SGHDN, CDR2 FVKESK. CDR3 DNA sequence: TGTGCCAGCAGCCAAGACGCCGTATCGAGTTACGAGCAGTACTTC. Its translation is CASSQDAVSSYEQYF. Complete variable domain (other parts from reference TRBV14 and TRBJ2-7): EAGVTQFPSHSVIEKGQTVTLRCDPISGHDNLYWYRRVMGKEIKFLLHFVKESKQDESGMPNNRFLAERTGGTYSTLKVQPAELEDSGVYFCASSQDAVSSYEQYFGPGTRLTVT.

A note on this clonotype: A read error may explain this, as a much larger clone is one base away. This rearrangement joins TRBV5-1 to TRBJ2-4; D is undetermined. Germline-derived CDR1 and CDR2 are SGHRS and YFSETQ. The V and J ends lost 4 bases and 5 bases respectively, with 16 bases between them. CDR3 length equals 15 residues. CDR3 loop: CASSPLPSSENIQYF. The CDR3 coding sequence is TGCGCCAGCAGCCCCCTGCCCAGTTCAGAAAACATTCAGTACTTC.

The chain joins TRBV5-5 to TRBJ2-1, with 13 bases matching TRBD2. In germline, CDR1 is SGHKS, CDR2 YYEKEE (reference sequence). This CDR3 spans 17 amino acids. The V gene end was trimmed by 3 bases and the J gene end by 7 bases; junction bases not matched to a gene: 10. CDR3 residues: CASSWGLAGLRSNEQFF. The DNA for the CDR3 is TGTGCCAGCAGCTGGGGACTAGCGGGACTACGGAGTAATGAGCAGTTCTTC.

This clonotype came up a few times. This sequence joins TRBV6-6 and TRBJ2-7, with D uncertain. Between the trimmed V and J ends, which lost 0 bases and 4 bases, there was a span of 19 bases. Germline assignment: CDR1 MNHNY and CDR2 SVGAGI (reference sequence). This CDR3 has 17 amino acids. The CDR3 loop reads CASSYSTVNSGEYEQYF. DNA of the CDR3: TGTGCCAGCAGTTACTCGACTGTGAACAGTGGGGAATACGAGCAGTACTTC.

This clonotype was counted a few times. V gene TRBV9 combines with J gene TRBJ1-2, with 8 bases lining up with TRBD1. Germline lookup yields CDR1 SGDLS and CDR2 YYNGEE. V lost 4 bases and J lost 4; bases outside the gene matches: 9. The length of the CDR3 is 15 residues. CDR3 sequence reads: CASSPRQGNSYGYTF. The CDR3 DNA is TGTGCCAGCAGCCCCCGACAGGGGAATTCCTATGGCTACACCTTC.

This clonotype was observed a handful of times. The chain carries TRBV20-1 and TRBJ2-1; 9 positions match TRBD1. Germline CDR1 and CDR2: DFQATT and SNEGSKA (reference sequence). Unmatched junction bases numbered 6, after V lost 1 base and J lost 5 bases. This CDR3 comprises 15 residues. The CDR3, as DNA: TGCAGTGCTAGAGCGGGGACAGGGTTGAACAATGAGCAGTTCTTC. It specifies CSARAGTGLNNEQFF.

This clonotype was recorded a few times. DNA for the CDR3: TGCAGTGCTAGAGTGGGCGGGAGTTCCTACAATGAGCAGTTCTTC. Encoded protein: CSARVGGSSYNEQFF. The chain combines TRBV20-1 with TRBJ2-1; TRBD2 agrees at 7 bases. The germline V gene encodes CDR1 DFQATT and CDR2 SNEGSKA (reference sequence). V was pared by 1 base and J by 1 base, with 4 bases of the junction left unmatched. This CDR3 contains 15 residues.